This T cell receptor (beta chain) was documented in a study of blood T cell repertoires in COVID-19. Data came from immunoSEQ multiplex PCR; TCRdb stores just in-frame clones and leaves some out. The sample carries 95,000 to 100,000 clones, 85% recorded once. This CDR3 is 12 amino acids long. CDR1 and CDR2 (germline): SEHNR, FQNEAQ (reference sequence). Deletions cut 5 bases from V and 3 bases from J, with 6 bases between. The receptor comes from a woman in her 70s with active or convalescent COVID-19. The chain carries TRBV7-9 and TRBJ2-3; D call uncertain. Sequenced material: peripheral blood. CDR3 nucleotides: TGTGCCAGCAGCATGGCTACAGATACGCAGTATTTT. Translation gives CASSMATDTQYF.